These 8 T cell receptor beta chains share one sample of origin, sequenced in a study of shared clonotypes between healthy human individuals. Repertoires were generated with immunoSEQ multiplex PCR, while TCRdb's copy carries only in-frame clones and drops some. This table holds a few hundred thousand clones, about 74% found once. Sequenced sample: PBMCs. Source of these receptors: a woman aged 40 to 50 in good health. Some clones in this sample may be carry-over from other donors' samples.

The CDR3 reads CSVRDSASMNTEAFF. The CDR3 DNA sequence: TGCAGCGTCCGGGACAGCGCGTCCATGAACACTGAAGCTTTCTTT. The gene calls are TRBV29-1 and TRBJ1-1, with 7 bases matching TRBD1. The CDR3 contains 15 residues. V trimming: 6 bases; J trimming: 0 bases; junction bases outside the gene matches: 10. The germline V gene has CDR1 SQVTM and CDR2 ANQGSEA.

The CDR3 DNA follows: TGCGCCAGCAGCCTAGGGACTCGGACTAGCGGGACAAGGCAGTACTTC. Amino acids: CASSLGTRTSGTRQYF. The chain recombines TRBV4-3 with TRBJ2-7; 12 positions agree with TRBD2. The J segment lost 9 bases and the V segment lost 4 bases, leaving 13 bases of the junction unmatched. Per the germline V gene, CDR1 is LGHNA and CDR2 is YSLEER. The CDR3 loop spans 16 amino acids.

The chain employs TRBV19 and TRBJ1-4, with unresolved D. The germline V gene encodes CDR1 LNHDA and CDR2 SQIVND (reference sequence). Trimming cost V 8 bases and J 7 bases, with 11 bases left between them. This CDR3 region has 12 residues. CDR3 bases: TGTGCCAGTGTCTCAAGCGGTGAAAAACTGTTTTTT. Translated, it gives CASVSSGEKLFF.

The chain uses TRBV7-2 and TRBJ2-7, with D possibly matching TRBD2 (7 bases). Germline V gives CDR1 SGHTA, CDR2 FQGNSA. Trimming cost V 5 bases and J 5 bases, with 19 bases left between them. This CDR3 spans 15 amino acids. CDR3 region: CASSPSWGGGHEQYF. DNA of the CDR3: TGTGCCAGCAGCCCCAGTTGGGGCGGGGGCCACGAGCAGTACTTC.

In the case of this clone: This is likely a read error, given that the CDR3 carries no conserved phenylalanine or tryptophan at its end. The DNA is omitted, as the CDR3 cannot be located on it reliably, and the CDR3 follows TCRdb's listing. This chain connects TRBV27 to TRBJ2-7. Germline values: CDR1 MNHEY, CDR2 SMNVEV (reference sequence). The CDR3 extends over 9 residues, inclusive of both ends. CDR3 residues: CASSLQDPS.

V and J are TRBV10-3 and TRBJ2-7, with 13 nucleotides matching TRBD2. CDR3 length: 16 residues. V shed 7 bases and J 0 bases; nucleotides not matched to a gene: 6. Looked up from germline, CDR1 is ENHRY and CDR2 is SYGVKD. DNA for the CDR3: TGTGCCATCACTGGGACTAGCGGGGCAAGCTCCTACGAGCAGTACTTC. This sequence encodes CAITGTSGASSYEQYF.

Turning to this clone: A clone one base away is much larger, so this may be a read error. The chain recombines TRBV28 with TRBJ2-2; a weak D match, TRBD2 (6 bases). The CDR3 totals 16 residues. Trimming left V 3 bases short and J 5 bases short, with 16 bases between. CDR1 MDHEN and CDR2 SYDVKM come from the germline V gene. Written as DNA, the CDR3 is TGTGCCAGCAGTTTGCCCGGACGGGGGAGGACCGGGGAGCTGTTTTTT. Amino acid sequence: CASSLPGRGRTGELFF.

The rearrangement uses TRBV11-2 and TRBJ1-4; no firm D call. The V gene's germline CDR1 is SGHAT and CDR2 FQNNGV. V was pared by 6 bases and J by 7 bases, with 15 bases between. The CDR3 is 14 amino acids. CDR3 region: CASRPLGSGEKLFF. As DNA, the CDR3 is TGTGCCAGCAGACCACTGGGTTCGGGTGAAAAACTGTTTTTT.